A selection of T cell receptor beta chains follows, all from one sample in a study of blood T cell repertoires in COVID-19. Assay used: immunoSEQ multiplex PCR; TCRdb lists only in-frame clones, some missing. The sample carries some 310,000 clones, approximately 87% recorded once. Sequenced input: peripheral blood. All receptors derive from a woman in her 30s with COVID-19, enrolled during active disease. CDR3s include the opening cysteine and the closing phenylalanine or tryptophan. D genes are given only for firm matches. Size values are once, few and many counts, or a class for expanded clones, and some rows have none.

j_gene: TRBJ1-1; v_gene: TRBV7-8; d_gene: -; abundance: -; CDR3aa: CASSLTGPTEAFF; CDR3nt: TGTGCCAGCAGCTTGACAGGTCCCACTGAAGCTTTCTTT
j_gene: TRBJ1-2; v_gene: TRBV27; d_gene: -; abundance: few; CDR3aa: CASSSPGEGGLNYGYTF; CDR3nt: TGTGCCAGCAGTTCCCCCGGGGAGGGGGGCCTTAACTATGGCTACACCTTC
j_gene: TRBJ1-2; v_gene: TRBV11-2; d_gene: -; abundance: once; CDR3aa: CASSSSGAGYTF; CDR3nt: TGTGCCAGCAGCTCTTCGGGAGCTGGCTACACCTTC
j_gene: TRBJ2-2; v_gene: TRBV29-1; d_gene: -; abundance: -; CDR3aa: CSVLGQGITGELFF; CDR3nt: TGCAGCGTTCTCGGGCAGGGTATTACCGGGGAGCTGTTTTTT
j_gene: TRBJ1-4; v_gene: TRBV30; d_gene: -; abundance: -; CDR3aa: CAWSVESQGGEKLFF; CDR3nt: TGTGCCTGGAGTGTAGAATCCCAGGGTGGGGAAAAACTGTTTTTT
j_gene: TRBJ1-1; v_gene: TRBV19; d_gene: -; abundance: -; CDR3aa: CASHSGTPDMNTEAFF; CDR3nt: TGTGCCAGTCACTCTGGGACACCGGACATGAACACTGAAGCTTTCTTT
j_gene: TRBJ2-1; v_gene: TRBV28; d_gene: TRBD1; abundance: -; CDR3aa: CASSTIIQGADYNEQFF; CDR3nt: TGTGCCAGCAGTACCATCATACAGGGGGCGGATTACAATGAGCAGTTCTTC
j_gene: TRBJ2-7; v_gene: TRBV28; d_gene: TRBD1; abundance: -; CDR3aa: CASSSFQGVEIFAGYEQYF; CDR3nt: TGTGCCAGCAGCTCGTTCCAGGGGGTGGAGATATTCGCCGGCTACGAGCAGTACTTC
j_gene: TRBJ2-2; v_gene: TRBV11-3; d_gene: -; abundance: -; CDR3aa: CASSLGGGPHTGELFF; CDR3nt: TGTGCCAGCAGCTTAGGAGGGGGTCCTCACACCGGGGAGCTGTTTTTT
j_gene: TRBJ2-5; v_gene: TRBV6-2/TRBV6-3; d_gene: -; abundance: -; CDR3aa: CASSYSYQETQYF; CDR3nt: TGTGCCAGCAGTTACTCCTACCAAGAGACCCAGTACTTC
j_gene: TRBJ2-5; v_gene: TRBV15; d_gene: TRBD2; abundance: -; CDR3aa: CATSRPGLAGGKETQYF; CDR3nt: TGTGCCACCAGCAGACCAGGACTAGCGGGAGGGAAAGAGACCCAGTACTTC
j_gene: TRBJ2-7; v_gene: TRBV1; d_gene: -; abundance: -; CDR3aa: CTSSQGTSGSSYEQYF; CDR3nt: TGCACCAGCAGCCAGGGGACTAGCGGGAGTTCCTACGAGCAGTACTTC
j_gene: TRBJ2-7; v_gene: TRBV7-2; d_gene: -; abundance: -; CDR3aa: CASSLARYEQYF; CDR3nt: TGTGCCAGCAGCTTAGCCCGCTACGAGCAGTACTTC
j_gene: TRBJ2-2; v_gene: TRBV11-2; d_gene: TRBD2; abundance: -; CDR3aa: CASSLDPGLAATGELFF; CDR3nt: TGTGCCAGCAGCTTAGATCCGGGACTAGCAGCCACCGGGGAGCTGTTTTTT
j_gene: TRBJ1-1; v_gene: TRBV21-1; d_gene: -; abundance: -; CDR3aa: CASSAPGQGKTPNTEAFF; CDR3nt: TGTGCCAGCAGCGCCCCGGGACAGGGTAAGACCCCGAACACTGAAGCTTTCTTT
j_gene: TRBJ2-1; v_gene: TRBV28; d_gene: -; abundance: once; CDR3aa: CASSPASGPYNEQFF; CDR3nt: TGTGCCAGCAGTCCGGCCTCTGGGCCCTACAATGAGCAGTTCTTC
j_gene: TRBJ1-4; v_gene: TRBV27; d_gene: -; abundance: -; CDR3aa: CASSSPNEKLFF; CDR3nt: TGTGCCAGCAGTTCTCCTAATGAAAAACTGTTTTTT
j_gene: TRBJ2-3; v_gene: TRBV29-1; d_gene: TRBD2; abundance: -; CDR3aa: CSVESSGGDTQYF; CDR3nt: TGCAGCGTTGAGTCTAGCGGGGGGGATACGCAGTATTTT
j_gene: TRBJ1-2; v_gene: TRBV28; d_gene: -; abundance: -; CDR3aa: CASSLSGDYNYGYTF; CDR3nt: TGTGCCAGCAGTTTATCAGGGGATTATAACTATGGCTACACCTTC
j_gene: TRBJ1-1; v_gene: TRBV6-5; d_gene: TRBD1; abundance: -; CDR3aa: CASGTDRDTEAFF; CDR3nt: TGTGCCAGCGGTACCGACAGGGACACTGAAGCTTTCTTT
j_gene: TRBJ2-1; v_gene: TRBV3-1/TRBV3-2; d_gene: TRBD1; abundance: -; CDR3aa: CASSTGTGYNEQFF; CDR3nt: TGTGCCAGCAGTACCGGGACAGGGTACAATGAGCAGTTCTTC
j_gene: TRBJ1-2; v_gene: TRBV5-1; d_gene: -; abundance: -; CDR3aa: CASSSLGALAYGYTF; CDR3nt: TGCGCCAGCAGCTCCCTTGGGGCTCTCGCGTATGGCTACACCTTC
j_gene: TRBJ2-1; v_gene: TRBV19; d_gene: TRBD2; abundance: few; CDR3aa: CASSLTSGRAGGNEQFF; CDR3nt: TGTGCCAGTAGTTTGACTAGCGGGAGGGCCGGGGGGAATGAGCAGTTCTTC
j_gene: TRBJ2-7; v_gene: TRBV6-1; d_gene: TRBD2; abundance: -; CDR3aa: CASSEAPGGSYEQYF; CDR3nt: TGTGCCAGCAGTGAAGCCCCGGGGGGCTCCTACGAGCAGTACTTC
j_gene: TRBJ1-1; v_gene: TRBV19; d_gene: -; abundance: -; CDR3aa: CASTARVIRGNTEAFF; CDR3nt: TGTGCCAGTACCGCCAGGGTAATTAGGGGGAACACTGAAGCTTTCTTT
j_gene: TRBJ1-2; v_gene: TRBV5-4; d_gene: TRBD1; abundance: once; CDR3aa: CASVRAGGNYGYTF; CDR3nt: TGTGCCAGCGTTCGGGCAGGGGGGAACTATGGCTACACCTTC
j_gene: TRBJ2-5; v_gene: TRBV10-3; d_gene: -; abundance: -; CDR3aa: CAISESAQGGETQYF; CDR3nt: TGTGCCATCAGTGAGTCTGCACAGGGCGGCGAGACCCAGTACTTC
j_gene: TRBJ1-6; v_gene: TRBV6-5; d_gene: TRBD1; abundance: -; CDR3aa: CASSSGTGRPGALHF; CDR3nt: TGTGCCAGCAGTTCCGGGACAGGGCGTCCGGGGGCCCTCCACTTT
j_gene: TRBJ2-3; v_gene: TRBV11-3; d_gene: -; abundance: -; CDR3aa: CASSLGRGTTDTQYF; CDR3nt: TGTGCCAGCAGCTTGGGCAGGGGTACCACAGATACGCAGTATTTT
j_gene: TRBJ2-3; v_gene: TRBV9; d_gene: TRBD1; abundance: -; CDR3aa: CASSPNGRGLDTQYF; CDR3nt: TGTGCCAGCAGCCCAAACGGCAGGGGGTTAGATACGCAGTATTTT
j_gene: TRBJ2-7; v_gene: TRBV6-5; d_gene: TRBD1; abundance: -; CDR3aa: CASTPLRTGGNEQYF; CDR3nt: TGTGCCAGCACCCCCCTCAGGACAGGGGGCAACGAGCAGTACTTC
j_gene: TRBJ1-1; v_gene: TRBV15; d_gene: TRBD1; abundance: -; CDR3aa: CATSRGHGQGPNTEAFF; CDR3nt: TGTGCCACCAGCAGAGGTCACGGACAGGGACCAAACACTGAAGCTTTCTTT
j_gene: TRBJ1-1; v_gene: TRBV2; d_gene: TRBD1; abundance: many; CDR3aa: CASRRDRGGTEAFF; CDR3nt: TGTGCCAGCAGACGGGACAGGGGAGGAACTGAAGCTTTCTTT
j_gene: TRBJ1-1; v_gene: TRBV7-9; d_gene: TRBD1; abundance: -; CDR3aa: CASSSTHRGGTEAFF; CDR3nt: TGTGCCAGCAGCAGTACCCACAGGGGCGGCACTGAAGCTTTCTTT
j_gene: TRBJ1-2; v_gene: TRBV3-1/TRBV3-2; d_gene: TRBD1; abundance: few; CDR3aa: CASSQTFQQGSYGYTF; CDR3nt: TGTGCCAGCAGCCAAACCTTCCAACAGGGGAGCTATGGCTACACCTTC
j_gene: TRBJ1-2; v_gene: TRBV5-1; d_gene: -; abundance: -; CDR3aa: CASSSRQSDGYTF; CDR3nt: TGCGCCAGCAGCTCCCGACAGTCAGATGGCTACACCTTC
j_gene: TRBJ2-2; v_gene: TRBV27; d_gene: TRBD1; abundance: few; CDR3aa: CASSRDRTGELFF; CDR3nt: TGTGCCAGCAGTCGGGACAGAACCGGGGAGCTGTTTTTT
j_gene: TRBJ2-3; v_gene: TRBV9; d_gene: TRBD2; abundance: -; CDR3aa: CASSPTSGRSLTDTQYF; CDR3nt: TGTGCCAGCAGCCCAACTAGCGGGAGGTCTCTCACAGATACGCAGTATTTT
j_gene: TRBJ1-2; v_gene: TRBV30; d_gene: TRBD1; abundance: few; CDR3aa: CAWSTRGQGKDYGYTF; CDR3nt: TGTGCCTGGAGTACCCGGGGACAGGGTAAGGACTATGGCTACACCTTC
j_gene: TRBJ1-2; v_gene: TRBV28; d_gene: TRBD1; abundance: -; CDR3aa: CASSDQGGFNYGYTF; CDR3nt: TGTGCCAGCAGTGATCAGGGGGGATTCAACTATGGCTACACCTTC
j_gene: TRBJ1-2; v_gene: TRBV5-4; d_gene: -; abundance: -; CDR3aa: CASSSMGGAPYGYTF; CDR3nt: TGTGCCAGCAGCTCAATGGGAGGGGCCCCCTATGGCTACACCTTC
j_gene: TRBJ2-3; v_gene: TRBV2; d_gene: -; abundance: -; CDR3aa: CASSEVLLPGTQYF; CDR3nt: TGTGCCAGCAGTGAAGTCCTACTCCCGGGTACGCAGTATTTT
j_gene: TRBJ2-3; v_gene: TRBV27; d_gene: -; abundance: -; CDR3aa: CASRKRGTDTQYF; CDR3nt: TGTGCCAGCAGGAAGAGAGGCACAGATACGCAGTATTTT